What follows are 6 T cell receptor beta chains derived from one specimen sequenced in a study of blood T cell repertoires in COVID-19. The repertoire was sequenced with immunoSEQ multiplex PCR; TCRdb's copy has only in-frame clones and lacks some. Among 95,000 to 100,000 clones listed, about 90% were seen once. Source material: peripheral blood. All receptors derive from a woman aged 25 to 39 with acute or convalescent COVID-19.

This chain uses TRBV7-9 with TRBJ2-7; 7 positions match TRBD1. The germline gives CDR1 SEHNR, CDR2 FQNEAQ (reference sequence). The CDR3 runs 14 residues. The V and J ends lost 4 bases and 0 bases, in that order; junction bases with no gene match: 3. The CDR3 DNA reads TGTGCCAGCAGCTCACAGGGGCTCTCCTACGAGCAGTACTTC. It codes for CASSSQGLSYEQYF.

The J gene is TRBJ2-5, the V gene TRBV5-1, with 7 bases matching TRBD2. CDR1 and CDR2 (germline): SGHRS, YFSETQ. CDR3 length: 14 amino acids. V dropped 1 base and J dropped 4; count of bases not matched to a gene: 4. CDR3 sequence: CASSLSRGVETQYF. Here the CDR3 DNA reads TGCGCCAGCAGCTTGTCCCGGGGGGTAGAGACCCAGTACTTC.

This clone was seen only once. The chain couples TRBV7-2 to TRBJ2-1, with TRBD2 identical over 10 bases. The CDR3 covers 15 residues. J gave up 7 bases and V 2 bases, and 5 bases lay outside the gene matches. Germline loops: CDR1 SGHTA, CDR2 FQGNSA. The CDR3 bases are TGTGCCAGCAGCTTACGGCTAGCGGGGGAGAATGAGCAGTTCTTC. Amino acids: CASSLRLAGENEQFF.

The chain couples TRBV2 to TRBJ1-5; D is unclear. V dropped 6 bases and J dropped 0 bases, with 9 bases sitting between them. The CDR3 extends over 14 amino acids. Germline CDR1 is SNHLY and CDR2 is FYNNEI. This CDR3 is CASRFSHSNQPQHF. CDR3 bases: TGTGCCAGCAGGTTCAGTCATAGCAATCAGCCCCAGCATTTT.

V is TRBV19 and J is TRBJ1-2; a weak D match, TRBD1 (6 bases). Germline CDR1 and CDR2: LNHDA and SQIVND (reference sequence). This CDR3 region has 15 residues. Trimming stripped 9 bases from V and 0 bases from J, with 17 bases between. This CDR3 reads CASLKYRDANYGYTF. CDR3 nucleotide sequence: TGTGCCAGCCTCAAATACAGGGACGCTAACTATGGCTACACCTTC. The entire variable domain, with the rest obtained from reference TRBV19 and TRBJ1-2, is as follows: DGGITQSPKYLFRKEGQNVTLSCEQNLNHDAMYWYRQDPGQGLRLIYYSQIVNDFQKGDIAEGYSVSREKKESFPLTVTSAQKNPTAFYLCASLKYRDANYGYTFGSGTRLTVV.

This chain links TRBV5-1 with TRBJ1-4; D is ambiguous. V lost 6 bases and J 10 bases, leaving 19 bases between the germline ends. In germline, CDR1 is SGHRS, CDR2 YFSETQ. The CDR3 runs to 14 residues. For the CDR3, the DNA is TGCGCCAGCACCTCCGAGAGTATACCCGGAAAACTGTTTTTT. It is translated as CASTSESIPGKLFF.